This is a list of T cell receptor beta chains from one sample in a study of OX40 agonist ivuxolimab in advanced cancers. Measured with immunoSEQ multiplex PCR; TCRdb has only the in-frame clones, and not every one. The sample lists approximately 21,000 clones, 75% to 90% occurring once. The sample here was CD4+ or CD8+ T cells sorted from blood, taken in a trial of the OX40 agonist ivuxolimab. The origin of the receptors is an adult with an advanced solid tumor such as melanoma, head and neck, liver or kidney cancer. The CDR3 runs from the conserved cysteine through the conserved F or W. Fields, in order: CDR3 DNA, CDR3 protein, clone size, V gene, D gene, J gene. The D gene is left open where the match is weak. Clone size is not always given. Where it is, it says once, few, many or a class for expanded clones.

TGTGCCAGCAGCGTAGGACAAGGAAACACTGAAGCTTTCTTT	CASSVGQGNTEAFF	-	TRBV9	-	TRBJ1-1
TGTGCCTGGAGTCGGGGGATTTACGAGCAGTACTTC	CAWSRGIYEQYF	-	TRBV30	-	TRBJ2-7
TGTGCCAGCAGTAAGGACTCCCGCCTAGTTGAGTCCTACAATGAGCAGTTCTTC	CASSKDSRLVESYNEQFF	-	TRBV27	-	TRBJ2-1
TGCGCCAGCAGCCTGCAGGGGGGAGATAGCAATCAGCCCCAGCATTTT	CASSLQGGDSNQPQHF	-	TRBV5-1	TRBD1	TRBJ1-5
TGTGCCAGCAGCTTAAACCCAGGGGCGACCGGGGAGCTGTTTTTT	CASSLNPGATGELFF	-	TRBV7-6	-	TRBJ2-2
TGTGCCAGCAGCTTGGAGAGGAGGGGTAACTATGGCTACACCTTC	CASSLERRGNYGYTF	-	TRBV11-2	-	TRBJ1-2
TGTGCCAGTAGTATTGGGGGACTAGCGGGAGCCAACTACGAGCAGTACTTC	CASSIGGLAGANYEQYF	-	TRBV19	TRBD2	TRBJ2-7
TGTGCCAGCAGCTTAGCGGCAGCGGATCTTCGGAGGACGCAGTATTTT	CASSLAAADLRRTQYF	-	TRBV7-8	-	TRBJ2-3
TGTGCCAGCAGCCGCTTGGGGACAGGGGGCTACGAGCAGTACTTC	CASSRLGTGGYEQYF	-	TRBV5-8	TRBD1	TRBJ2-7
TGTGCCAGCAGCTTGGGACAGGGGCCGGCCGGGGAGCTGTTTTTT	CASSLGQGPAGELFF	-	TRBV7-8	TRBD1	TRBJ2-2
TGTGCCAGTAGTATTGCAGGGGGCCGTGACACCGGGGAGCTGTTTTTT	CASSIAGGRDTGELFF	once	TRBV19	TRBD1	TRBJ2-2
TGCAGCGTTGAAGAGGACCTTTCCTACGAGCAGTACTTC	CSVEEDLSYEQYF	-	TRBV29-1	-	TRBJ2-7
TGTGCCAGCAGCTCCCCCGGGACGGCTAACTATGGCTACACCTTC	CASSSPGTANYGYTF	-	TRBV7-9	-	TRBJ1-2
TGTGCCAGCAGTGCTGGACTATTGAATGAGCAGTTCTTC	CASSAGLLNEQFF	-	TRBV25-1	-	TRBJ2-1
TGTGCCAGCAGCCAAGATCTTCATGGACTTCGGCCCCAGTACTTC	CASSQDLHGLRPQYF	-	TRBV14	-	TRBJ2-5
TGTGCCAGCAGTTTAACGACAGGACTCGCAAGGCAGGGGGGGCTGGGCTATGGCTACACCTTC	CASSLTTGLARQGGLGYGYTF	few	TRBV27	TRBD1	TRBJ1-2
TGCGCCAGCAGCCCCGGACAGGCCGCAACCGTGAACACTGAAGCTTTCTTT	CASSPGQAATVNTEAFF	-	TRBV5-1	TRBD1	TRBJ1-1
TGTGCCAGCAGTTACTCAATCAGGGAGGGAGAGACCCAGTACTTC	CASSYSIREGETQYF	-	TRBV6-5	TRBD2	TRBJ2-5
TGTGCCAGCAGTGAAAGAACTAGCGGGAGAGAGACCCAGTACTTC	CASSERTSGRETQYF	-	TRBV2	TRBD2	TRBJ2-5
TGCGCCAGCAGCTTGGCGGCCAGGGGACGGAATGAGCAGTTCTTC	CASSLAARGRNEQFF	-	TRBV5-1	-	TRBJ2-1
TGCAGCGTTGGAATTTCGTCACATCTTATGAACACTGAAGCTTTCTTT	CSVGISSHLMNTEAFF	-	TRBV29-1	-	TRBJ1-1
TGCGCCAGCAGCCAAGGGGGCTTCGGCAATGAGCAGTTCTTC	CASSQGGFGNEQFF	-	TRBV5-1	TRBD1	TRBJ2-1
TGTGCCAGCAGTCTCAAGAACACTGAAGCTTTCTTT	CASSLKNTEAFF	-	TRBV13	-	TRBJ1-1
TGTGCCAGCGGGGACAGGCCAGGGTATCTGCAGTATTTT	CASGDRPGYLQYF	-	TRBV6-4	TRBD1	TRBJ2-3
TGTGCCAGCAGTTATCAGGGAATCGAAAAACTGTTTTTT	CASSYQGIEKLFF	-	TRBV25-1	-	TRBJ1-4
TGTGCCAGCTCACCAAGGACAGCGGAGGGGACTGAAGCTTTCTTT	CASSPRTAEGTEAFF	few	TRBV18	-	TRBJ1-1
TGTGCCAGCAAATCAGGACTCCAATTGACAGATACGCAGTATTTT	CASKSGLQLTDTQYF	-	TRBV14	-	TRBJ2-3
TGTGCCAGCAGCTCATTCGGGGCCTCCACTGAAGCTTTCTTT	CASSSFGASTEAFF	-	TRBV7-6	-	TRBJ1-1
TGCAGCGTTGTTCTAGGACCCACCTACAATGAGCAGTTCTTC	CSVVLGPTYNEQFF	once	TRBV29-1	-	TRBJ2-1
TGTGCCATCAGCCAGACAGGGTCTAATGAAAAACTGTTTTTT	CAISQTGSNEKLFF	-	TRBV10-3	TRBD1	TRBJ1-4
TGTGCCGGTCGGCCGGGACTAGGAACAGATACGCAGTATTTT	CAGRPGLGTDTQYF	-	TRBV6-1	TRBD2	TRBJ2-3
TGTGCCAGCCGTCGGGTCCAGGGAACTGAAGCTTTCTTT	CASRRVQGTEAFF	-	TRBV6-1	-	TRBJ1-1
TGCAGCGTTGTTGTGGGGAGGGATGGCTACACCTTC	CSVVVGRDGYTF	-	TRBV29-1	-	TRBJ1-2